The 22 T cell receptor beta chains given below trace back to one sample, sequenced in a study of T cell repertoires in cytomegalovirus infection. Each CDR3 protein gets one entry after TCRdb re-called the reads with MiXCR. This sample has under 200,000 distinct CDR3 sequences; roughly 27% occur once, and the top ten carry about 31%. The sample taken for sequencing was PBMCs. The receptors originated from a human donor in good health (CMV status not recorded). Some clones in this sample may be carry-over from other donors' samples.

The chain joins TRBV24-1 to TRBJ1-2; D gene unclear. The length of the CDR3 is 17 residues. The germline V gene encodes CDR1 KGHDR and CDR2 SFDVKD. V was trimmed by 0 bases and J by 6 bases, leaving 19 bases between them. In DNA form, the CDR3 reads TGTGCCACCAGTGATTTGCAAATCGATCGCAGGCCGCATGGCTACACCTTC. Protein: CATSDLQIDRRPHGYTF.

This chain uses TRBV2 with TRBJ1-6; no reliable D call. Trimming cost V 6 bases and J 7 bases, with 13 bases left between them. There are 14 residues in the CDR3. Germline assignment: CDR1 SNHLY and CDR2 FYNNEI. DNA of the CDR3: TGTGCCAGCAGCGGGGATATCTCGAATTCACCCCTCCACTTT. Translating it yields CASSGDISNSPLHF.

A single count supports this clonotype. V is TRBV5-4 and J is TRBJ1-1; D is perhaps TRBD1 (5 bases). Trimming cost V 4 bases and J 1 base, with 11 bases left between them. Germline V gene sequence: CDR1 SGHNT, CDR2 YYREEE (reference sequence). This CDR3 region has 14 residues. For the CDR3, the DNA is TGTGCCAGCAGCGTTGACAGTCCGAACACTGAAGCTTTCTTT. Translated: CASSVDSPNTEAFF.

The genes are TRBV5-1 and TRBJ2-2; either TRBD1 or TRBD2 may fit D (5 bases each). This CDR3 region has 17 residues. Trimming removed 0 bases at V and 7 bases at J, with 19 bases between. From germline, CDR1 is SGHRS and CDR2 YFSETQ. The CDR3 region has the DNA TGCGCCAGCAGCTTGGCTCTCCTGGGGACCGCGGGCGGGGAGCTGTTTTTT. It yields the protein CASSLALLGTAGGELFF.

This chain connects TRBV7-9 to TRBJ2-6; tentative D call: TRBD2 (6 bases). Trimming took off 4 bases at V and 12 bases at J, with 10 bases between the two ends. The CDR3 has 12 residues. Germline CDR1 reads SEHNR; CDR2 reads FQNEAQ (reference sequence). The chain's CDR3 is CASSSGVGVLTF. Written as DNA, the CDR3 is TGTGCCAGCAGCTCGGGGGTTGGCGTCCTGACTTTC.

This clonotype was found many times. The chain is built from TRBV12-3 or TRBV12-4 and TRBJ1-2; 7 nucleotides align to TRBD1. The CDR3 length is 14 residues. Germline trimming cut 4 bases from V and 8 bases from J; bases unmatched to any gene: 10. The CDR3 nucleotides are TGTGCCAGCAGTTCCACTCTTGGACAGGCGGGCTACACCTTC. Its protein is CASSSTLGQAGYTF.

This sequence joins TRBV20-1 and TRBJ2-7, with 8 bases aligning to TRBD1. Trimming removed 0 bases from V and 7 bases from J; junction bases left unmatched: 17. CDR3 length: 17 residues. Germline values: CDR1 DFQATT, CDR2 SNEGSKA (reference sequence). The CDR3 coding sequence is TGCAGTGCTAGAGATCCTAGCCTCGGACAGGGTGGTAGAGAGCAGTACTTC. Translation gives CSARDPSLGQGGREQYF.

This clonotype turned up a few times. The conserved phenylalanine or tryptophan normally closing the CDR3 is absent here, so this likely arose from a read error. No DNA is shown, since the ends of the CDR3 on it are uncertain; the CDR3 is the one TCRdb lists. The chain couples TRBV7-2 to TRBJ1-1. A total of 11 residues make up the CDR3, ends included. The germline gives CDR1 SGHTA, CDR2 FQGNSA. CDR3 in amino acids: CASSLGTSLYL.

This clonotype was found a few times. V gene TRBV29-1 combines with J gene TRBJ2-1, with 10 bases identical to TRBD1. CDR1 SQVTM and CDR2 ANQGSEA come from the germline V gene. There are 14 residues in the CDR3. With V trimmed by 5 bases and J by 7 bases, 8 bases remained unmatched. The CDR3 nucleotides are TGCAGCGTTCGGAAGGACAGGGGGGGGAATGAGCAGTTCTTC. Protein product: CSVRKDRGGNEQFF.

This clonotype was counted between two and nine times. CDR3 DNA sequence: TGTGCCAGCAGCGTTATGACAGGGCTGCAGCAGTTCTTC. Protein product: CASSVMTGLQQFF. This rearrangement joins TRBV2 to TRBJ2-1; TRBD1 agrees at 7 bases. V lost 6 bases and J lost 11; bases outside the gene matches: 10. Germline CDR1 reads SNHLY; CDR2 reads FYNNEI. The CDR3 contains 13 residues.

CDR3: CASRPGSSYNSPLHF. The CDR3 DNA sequence: TGTGCCAGCCGTCCAGGGAGCTCCTATAATTCACCCCTCCACTTT. The chain combines TRBV7-2 with TRBJ1-6, with a tentative D call TRBD1 (5 bases). The CDR3 runs 15 residues. V lost 8 bases to trimming and J lost 0 bases, with 11 bases between them. The V gene's germline CDR1 is SGHTA and CDR2 FQGNSA.

This clonotype has just a few counts. For the CDR3, the DNA is TGTGCCAGCAGCCCCCCCTCGGGCAGGGGGTTGTACGAGCAGTACTTC. This encodes CASSPPSGRGLYEQYF. V usage is TRBV7-8 and J usage is TRBJ2-7, with TRBD1 matching 7 bases. V shed 5 bases, J shed 4 bases, and the junction held 14 bases outside the gene matches. The CDR3 is 16 amino acids. Germline-derived CDR1 and CDR2 are SGHVS and FQNEAQ.

The rearrangement links TRBV29-1 to TRBJ1-3; no clear D gene. The V end lost 6 bases, the J end lost 2 bases, and 11 bases lay between the germline ends. The CDR3 runs 13 residues. CDR1 and CDR2 (germline): SQVTM, ANQGSEA. The CDR3 DNA reads as TGCAGCGTATATGGGGATCCTGGAAACACCATATATTTT. Its protein is CSVYGDPGNTIYF.

This clonotype was seen at least ten times. CDR3 loop: CASSEPEGNFYGYTF. CDR3 DNA: TGTGCCAGCAGTGAACCGGAAGGGAACTTCTATGGCTACACCTTC. The chain joins TRBV6-1 to TRBJ1-2; D not resolved. The germline V gene has CDR1 MNHNS and CDR2 SASEGT. Trimming took 2 bases from V and 4 from J, leaving 14 bases between them. The CDR3 is 15 amino acids.

This clonotype was detected only a few times. The rearrangement uses TRBV29-1 and TRBJ1-3, with D possibly being TRBD1 (5 bases). Germline V lookup: CDR1 SQVTM, CDR2 ANQGSEA. Trimming left V 7 bases short and J 0 bases short, with 10 bases between. CDR3 size: 13 residues. CDR3 residues: CSAGGYSGNTIYF. The CDR3 DNA sequence: TGCAGCGCCGGGGGGTACTCTGGAAACACCATATATTTT.

This clonotype was detected many times. The chain joins TRBV7-3 to TRBJ1-5; 9 nucleotides agree with TRBD1. J gave up 4 bases and V 3 bases, and 10 bases lay outside the gene matches. CDR1 is SGHTA and CDR2 is FQGTGA in the germline V gene. The CDR3 has 17 amino acids. The CDR3, as DNA: TGTGCCAGCAGCTTTTTCTTGGGACAGGGTCGTAATCAGCCCCAGCATTTT. This encodes CASSFFLGQGRNQPQHF.

This rearrangement joins TRBV29-1 to TRBJ1-1; weak D call: TRBD1 (6 bases). Trimming left V 7 bases short and J 2 bases short, with 11 bases between. This CDR3 comprises 12 residues. CDR1 and CDR2 (germline): SQVTM, ANQGSEA. This chain's CDR3 is CSAGQHNTEAFF. In nucleotides, the CDR3 is TGCAGCGCTGGACAGCACAACACTGAAGCTTTCTTT.

This clonotype was seen a few times. The V gene is TRBV2, the J gene TRBJ2-7, with 12 bases fitting TRBD2. Unmatched junction bases numbered 9, after V lost 5 bases and J lost 4 bases. From germline, CDR1 is SNHLY and CDR2 FYNNEI. The length of the CDR3 is 16 residues. The DNA for the CDR3 is TGTGCCAGCAGTTCCATCACTAGCGGGGGGCGTTACGAGCAGTACTTC. Amino acid sequence: CASSSITSGGRYEQYF.

The gene calls are TRBV24-1 and TRBJ2-1; 8 nucleotides line up with TRBD2. CDR1 and CDR2 from the germline V gene are KGHDR and SFDVKD. CDR3 length: 16 amino acids. V shed 4 bases, J shed 0 bases, and the junction held 4 bases outside the gene matches. CDR3 DNA sequence: TGTGCCACCAGTGACCAAGCGGGGGCCTCCTACAATGAGCAGTTCTTC. Translated: CATSDQAGASYNEQFF.

The J gene is TRBJ1-4, the V gene TRBV15; D gene unclear. V was pared by 2 bases and J by 3 bases, with 10 bases between. The V gene's germline CDR1 is LNHNV and CDR2 YYDKDF (reference sequence). The CDR3 has 15 residues. CDR3 sequence (DNA): TGTGCCACCAGCAGAAGCGGAGGTTCTAATGAAAAACTGTTTTTT. Encoded protein: CATSRSGGSNEKLFF.

The chain recombines TRBV7-6 with TRBJ1-5; unclear D gene. The CDR3 covers 15 residues. The germline gives CDR1 SGHVS, CDR2 FNYEAQ. V shed 5 bases and J shed 7 bases, with 18 bases lying between them. In DNA, the CDR3 is TGTGCCAGCAGCCCGGGTGCAAGCCAAAGCCAGCCCCAGCATTTT. Its protein is CASSPGASQSQPQHF. Filled out from reference TRBV7-6 and TRBJ1-5, the complete variable domain reads GAGVSQSPRYKVTKRGQDVALRCDPISGHVSLYWYRQALGQGPEFLTYFNYEAQQDKSGLPNDRFSAERPEGSISTLTIQRTEQRDSAMYRCASSPGASQSQPQHFGDGTRLSIL.

The gene calls are TRBV10-1 and TRBJ2-1, with TRBD2 matching 9 bases. The CDR3 sequence is 15 residues long. Germline V gives CDR1 WNHNN, CDR2 SYGVQD (reference sequence). J was trimmed by 8 bases and V by 4 bases; bases with no gene match: 9. CDR3 loop: CASSVGSGGGDEQFF. In DNA, the CDR3 is TGCGCCAGCAGTGTGGGTAGCGGGGGCGGGGATGAGCAGTTCTTC.